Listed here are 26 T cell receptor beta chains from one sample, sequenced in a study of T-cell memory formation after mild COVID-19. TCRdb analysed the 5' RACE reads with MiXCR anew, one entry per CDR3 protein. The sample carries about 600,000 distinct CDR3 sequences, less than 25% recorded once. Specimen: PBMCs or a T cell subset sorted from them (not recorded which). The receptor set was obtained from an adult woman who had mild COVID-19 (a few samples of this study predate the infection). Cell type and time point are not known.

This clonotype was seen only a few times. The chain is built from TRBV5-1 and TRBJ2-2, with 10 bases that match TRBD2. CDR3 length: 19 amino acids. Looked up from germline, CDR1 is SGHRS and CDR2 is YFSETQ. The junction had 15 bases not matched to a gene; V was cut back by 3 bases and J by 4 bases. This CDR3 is CASSSSPLAGSRSTGELFF. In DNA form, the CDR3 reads TGCGCCAGCAGCTCATCCCCACTAGCGGGGAGTAGGAGCACCGGGGAGCTGTTTTTT.

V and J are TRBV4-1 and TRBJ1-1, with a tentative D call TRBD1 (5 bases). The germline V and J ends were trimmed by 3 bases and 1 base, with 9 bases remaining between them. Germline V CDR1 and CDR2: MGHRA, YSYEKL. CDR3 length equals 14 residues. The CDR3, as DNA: TGCGCCAGCAGCCAGGGACCGACGAACACTGAAGCTTTCTTT. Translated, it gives CASSQGPTNTEAFF.

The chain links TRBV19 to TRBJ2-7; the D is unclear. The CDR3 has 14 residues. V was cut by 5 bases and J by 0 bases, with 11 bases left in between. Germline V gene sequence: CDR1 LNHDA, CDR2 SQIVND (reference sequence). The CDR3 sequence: CASSPHSTSYEQYF. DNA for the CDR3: TGTGCCAGTAGTCCCCACAGTACCTCCTACGAGCAGTACTTC.

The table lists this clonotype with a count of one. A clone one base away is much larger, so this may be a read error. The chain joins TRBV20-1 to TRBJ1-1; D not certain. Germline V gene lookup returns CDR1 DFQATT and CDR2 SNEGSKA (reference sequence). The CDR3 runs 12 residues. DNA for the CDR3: TGCAGTGAGAAAGGGCCTGGCACTAAAGCTTTCTTT. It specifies CSEKGPGTKAFF.

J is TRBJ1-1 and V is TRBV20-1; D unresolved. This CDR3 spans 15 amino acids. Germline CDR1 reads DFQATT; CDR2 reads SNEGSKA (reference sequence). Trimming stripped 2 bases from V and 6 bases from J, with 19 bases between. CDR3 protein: CSARSAKRGTAEAFF. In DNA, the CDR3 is TGCAGTGCTAGATCGGCGAAACGCGGAACGGCTGAAGCTTTCTTT.

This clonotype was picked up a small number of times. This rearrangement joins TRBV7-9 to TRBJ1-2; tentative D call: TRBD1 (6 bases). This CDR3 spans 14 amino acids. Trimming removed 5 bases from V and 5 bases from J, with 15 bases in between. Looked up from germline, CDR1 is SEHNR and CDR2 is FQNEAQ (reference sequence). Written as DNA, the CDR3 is TGTGCCAGCAGCGCCGGGGGCGCAGATTATGGCTACACCTTC. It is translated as CASSAGGADYGYTF.

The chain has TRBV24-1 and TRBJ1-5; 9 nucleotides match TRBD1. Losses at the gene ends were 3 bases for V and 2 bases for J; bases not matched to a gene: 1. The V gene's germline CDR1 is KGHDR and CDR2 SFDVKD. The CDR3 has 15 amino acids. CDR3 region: CATSDGDRGNQPQHF. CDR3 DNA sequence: TGTGCCACCAGTGATGGGGACAGGGGCAATCAGCCCCAGCATTTT.

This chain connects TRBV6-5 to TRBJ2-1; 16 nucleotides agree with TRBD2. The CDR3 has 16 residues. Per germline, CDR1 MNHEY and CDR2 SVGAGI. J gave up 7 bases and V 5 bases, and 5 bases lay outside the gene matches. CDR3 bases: TGTGCCAGCAGTCACCAGGGACTAGCGGGAGGGAATGAGCAGTTCTTC. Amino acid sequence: CASSHQGLAGGNEQFF.

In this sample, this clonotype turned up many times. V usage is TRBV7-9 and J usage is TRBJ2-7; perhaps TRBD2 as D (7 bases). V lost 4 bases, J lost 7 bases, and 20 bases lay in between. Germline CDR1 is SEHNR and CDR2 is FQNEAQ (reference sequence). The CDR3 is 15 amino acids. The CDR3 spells CASSSNSGGGGEQYF. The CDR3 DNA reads TGTGCCAGCAGCTCCAACTCCGGGGGCGGGGGTGAGCAGTACTTC.

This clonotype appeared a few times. The CDR3 region is CASLRGPNEQFF. The CDR3 region has the DNA TGTGCCAGTCTCAGGGGTCCCAATGAGCAGTTCTTC. V and J are TRBV19 and TRBJ2-1; possibly TRBD1 for D (6 bases). In germline, CDR1 is LNHDA, CDR2 SQIVND (reference sequence). This CDR3 has 12 amino acids. Trimming pared 8 bases from V and 6 bases from J, leaving 11 bases between.

The CDR3 DNA sequence: TGTGCCAGTAGCCGGGACAGCCTCAACACCGGGGAGCTGTTTTTT. Its protein product is CASSRDSLNTGELFF. This rearrangement joins TRBV19 to TRBJ2-2; TRBD1 agrees at 7 bases. Trimming cost V 6 bases and J 2 bases; bases outside gene matches: 6. The CDR3 totals 15 residues. Germline V CDR1 and CDR2: LNHDA, SQIVND (reference sequence). Based on the CDR3 plus reference TRBV19 and TRBJ2-2, the full variable domain is DGGITQSPKYLFRKEGQNVTLSCEQNLNHDAMYWYRQDPGQGLRLIYYSQIVNDFQKGDIAEGYSVSREKKESFPLTVTSAQKNPTAFYLCASSRDSLNTGELFFGEGSRLTVL.

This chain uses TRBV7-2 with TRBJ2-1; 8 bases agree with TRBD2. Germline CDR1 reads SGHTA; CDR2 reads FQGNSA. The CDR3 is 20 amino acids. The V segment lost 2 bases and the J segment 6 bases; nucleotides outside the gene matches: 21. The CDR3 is CASSLREGSGSRVSGNEQFF. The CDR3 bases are TGTGCCAGCAGCTTACGGGAGGGGAGCGGGAGCCGGGTTTCTGGCAATGAGCAGTTCTTC.

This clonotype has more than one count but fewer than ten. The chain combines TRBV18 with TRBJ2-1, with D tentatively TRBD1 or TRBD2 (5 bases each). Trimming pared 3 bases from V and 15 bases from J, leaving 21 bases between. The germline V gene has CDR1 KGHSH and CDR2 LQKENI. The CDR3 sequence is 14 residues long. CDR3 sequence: CASSPPGPGTPRFF. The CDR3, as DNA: TGTGCCAGCTCACCGCCGGGACCGGGGACCCCGCGGTTCTTC. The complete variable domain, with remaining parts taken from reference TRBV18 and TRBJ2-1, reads NAGVMQNPRHLVRRRGQEARLRCSPMKGHSHVYWYRQLPEEGLKFMVYLQKENIIDESGMPKERFSAEFPKEGPSILRIQQVVRGDSAAYFCASSPPGPGTPRFFGPGTRLTVL.

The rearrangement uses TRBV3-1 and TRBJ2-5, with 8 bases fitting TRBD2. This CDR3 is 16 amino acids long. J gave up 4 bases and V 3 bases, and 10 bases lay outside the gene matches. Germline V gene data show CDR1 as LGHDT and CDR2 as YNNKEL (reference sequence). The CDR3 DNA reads TGTGCCAGCAGCCATCGGATGCCGGGGGGGCTAGAGACCCAGTACTTC. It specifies CASSHRMPGGLETQYF.

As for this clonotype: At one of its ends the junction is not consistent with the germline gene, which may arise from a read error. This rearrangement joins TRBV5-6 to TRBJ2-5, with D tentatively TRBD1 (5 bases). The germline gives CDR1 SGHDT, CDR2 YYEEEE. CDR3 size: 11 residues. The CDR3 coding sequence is TGTGCCAGCAGCTCCGGACAAGGGCAGGAATTC. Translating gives CASSSGQGQEF.

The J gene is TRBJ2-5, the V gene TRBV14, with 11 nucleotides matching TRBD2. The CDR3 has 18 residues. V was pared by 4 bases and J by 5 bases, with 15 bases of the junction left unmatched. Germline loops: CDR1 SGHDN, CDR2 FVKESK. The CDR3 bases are TGTGCCAGCAGCCTCCTCGGAACGGGACTAGCGGTGGGGGAGACCCAGTACTTC. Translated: CASSLLGTGLAVGETQYF.

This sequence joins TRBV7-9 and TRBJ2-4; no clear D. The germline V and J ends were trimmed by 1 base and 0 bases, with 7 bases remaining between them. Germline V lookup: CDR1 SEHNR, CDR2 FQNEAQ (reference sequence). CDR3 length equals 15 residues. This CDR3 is CASSLENIAKNIQYF. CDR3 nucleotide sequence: TGTGCCAGCAGCTTAGAAAACATAGCCAAAAACATTCAGTACTTC.

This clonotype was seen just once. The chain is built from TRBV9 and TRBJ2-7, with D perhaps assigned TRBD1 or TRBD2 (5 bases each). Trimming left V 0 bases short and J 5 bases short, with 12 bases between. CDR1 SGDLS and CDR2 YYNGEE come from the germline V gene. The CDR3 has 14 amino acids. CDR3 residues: CASSVEDPGHEQYF. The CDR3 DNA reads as TGTGCCAGCAGCGTAGAGGACCCGGGACACGAGCAGTACTTC.

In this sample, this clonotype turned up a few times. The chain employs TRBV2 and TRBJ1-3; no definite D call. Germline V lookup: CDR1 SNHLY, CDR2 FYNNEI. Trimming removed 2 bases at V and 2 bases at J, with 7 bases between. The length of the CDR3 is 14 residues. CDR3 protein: CASSEPPAGNTIYF. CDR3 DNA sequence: TGTGCCAGCAGTGAACCCCCGGCTGGAAACACCATATATTTT.

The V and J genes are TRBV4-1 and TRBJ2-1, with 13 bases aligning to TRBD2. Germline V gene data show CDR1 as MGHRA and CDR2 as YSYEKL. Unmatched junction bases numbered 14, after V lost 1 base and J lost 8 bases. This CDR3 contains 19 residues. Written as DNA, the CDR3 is TGCGCCAGCAGCCAAGTTTTTGGGGGACTAGCGGGGACCAGGGATGAGCAGTTCTTC. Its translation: CASSQVFGGLAGTRDEQFF.

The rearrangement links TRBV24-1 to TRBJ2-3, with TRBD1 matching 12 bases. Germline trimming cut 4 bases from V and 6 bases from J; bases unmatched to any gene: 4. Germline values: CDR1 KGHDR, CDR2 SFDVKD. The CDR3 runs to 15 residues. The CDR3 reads CATSERDRGLDTQYF. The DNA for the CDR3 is TGTGCCACCAGTGAACGGGACAGGGGGCTGGATACGCAGTATTTT.

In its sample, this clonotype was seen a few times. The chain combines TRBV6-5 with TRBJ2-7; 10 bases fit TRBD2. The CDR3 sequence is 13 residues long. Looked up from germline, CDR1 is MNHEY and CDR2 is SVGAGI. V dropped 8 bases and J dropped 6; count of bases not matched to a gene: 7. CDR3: CASSKREGLEQYF. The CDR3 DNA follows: TGTGCCAGCTCTAAGCGGGAGGGCCTCGAGCAGTACTTC.

CDR3 residues: CASSLLQTGTNTGELFF. For the CDR3, the DNA is TGTGCCAGCAGCTTGTTGCAAACCGGGACCAACACCGGGGAGCTGTTTTTT. This sequence joins TRBV5-6 and TRBJ2-2, with D perhaps assigned TRBD1 or TRBD2 (5 bases each). The CDR3 length is 17 residues. Germline V gene data show CDR1 as SGHDT and CDR2 as YYEEEE. Trimming took off 1 base at V and 2 bases at J, with 15 bases between the two ends.

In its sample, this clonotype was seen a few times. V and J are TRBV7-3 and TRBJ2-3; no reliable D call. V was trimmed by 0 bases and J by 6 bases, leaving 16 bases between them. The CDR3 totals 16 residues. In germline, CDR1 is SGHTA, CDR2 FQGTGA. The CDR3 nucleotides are TGTGCCAGCAGCTTAACGGCCGACCCTCGGTTTGATACGCAGTATTTT. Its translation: CASSLTADPRFDTQYF.

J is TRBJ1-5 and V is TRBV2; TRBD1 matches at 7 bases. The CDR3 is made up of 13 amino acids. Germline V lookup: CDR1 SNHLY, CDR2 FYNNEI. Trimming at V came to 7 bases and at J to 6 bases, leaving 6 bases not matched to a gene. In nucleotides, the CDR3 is TGTGCCAGCACAGGGGGAGGTATTCAGCCCCAGCATTTT. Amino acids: CASTGGGIQPQHF.

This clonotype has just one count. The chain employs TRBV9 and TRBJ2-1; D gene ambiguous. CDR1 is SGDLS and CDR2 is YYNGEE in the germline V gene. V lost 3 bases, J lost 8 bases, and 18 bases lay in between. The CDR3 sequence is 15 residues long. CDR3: CASSGVLVPPDEQFF. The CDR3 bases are TGTGCCAGCAGCGGGGTTTTGGTCCCCCCCGATGAGCAGTTCTTC.